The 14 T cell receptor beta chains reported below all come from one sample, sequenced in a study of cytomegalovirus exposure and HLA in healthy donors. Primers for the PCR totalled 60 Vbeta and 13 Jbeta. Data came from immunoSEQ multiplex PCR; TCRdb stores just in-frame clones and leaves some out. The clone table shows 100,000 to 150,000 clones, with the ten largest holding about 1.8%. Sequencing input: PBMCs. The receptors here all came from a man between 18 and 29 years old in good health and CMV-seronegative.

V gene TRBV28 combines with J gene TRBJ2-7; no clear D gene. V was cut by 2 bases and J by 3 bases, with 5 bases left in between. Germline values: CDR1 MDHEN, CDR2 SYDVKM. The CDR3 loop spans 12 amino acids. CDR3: CASSLVSYEQYF. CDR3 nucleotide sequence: TGTGCCAGCAGTTTAGTCAGCTACGAGCAGTACTTC.

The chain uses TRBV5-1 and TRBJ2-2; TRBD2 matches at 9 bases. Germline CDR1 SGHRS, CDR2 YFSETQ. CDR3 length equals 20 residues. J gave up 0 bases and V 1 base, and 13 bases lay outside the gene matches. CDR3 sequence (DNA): TGCGCCAGCAGCTTGATATTAGCGGGAGAAGCCTTTACGAACACCGGGGAGCTGTTTTTT. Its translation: CASSLILAGEAFTNTGELFF.

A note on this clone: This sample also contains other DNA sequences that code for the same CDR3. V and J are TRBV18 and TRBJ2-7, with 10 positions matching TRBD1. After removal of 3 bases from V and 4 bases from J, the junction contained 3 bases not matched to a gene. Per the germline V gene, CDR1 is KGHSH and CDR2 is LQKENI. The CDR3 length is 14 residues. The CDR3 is CASSPPGQGYEQYF. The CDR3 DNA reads TGTGCCAGCTCACCGCCGGGACAGGGGTACGAGCAGTACTTC.

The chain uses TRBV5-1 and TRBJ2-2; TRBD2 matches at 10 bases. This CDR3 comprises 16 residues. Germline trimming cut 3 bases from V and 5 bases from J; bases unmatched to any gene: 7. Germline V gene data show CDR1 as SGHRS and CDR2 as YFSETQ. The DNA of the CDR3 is TGCGCCAGCAGCTCCGGTGGGACTAGCGCGACCGGGGAGCTGTTTTTT. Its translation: CASSSGGTSATGELFF.

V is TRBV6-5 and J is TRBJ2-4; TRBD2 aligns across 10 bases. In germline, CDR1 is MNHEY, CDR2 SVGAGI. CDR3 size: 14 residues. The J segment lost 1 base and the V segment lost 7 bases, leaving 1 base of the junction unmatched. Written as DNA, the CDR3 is TGTGCCAGCACGACTAGCGGGGCCAAAAACATTCAGTACTTC. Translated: CASTTSGAKNIQYF.

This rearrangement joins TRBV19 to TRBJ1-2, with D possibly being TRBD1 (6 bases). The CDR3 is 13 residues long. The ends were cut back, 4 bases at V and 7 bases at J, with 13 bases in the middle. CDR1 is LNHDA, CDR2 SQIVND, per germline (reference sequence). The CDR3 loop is CASSTTGFVGYTF. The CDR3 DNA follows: TGTGCCAGTAGTACCACAGGGTTCGTTGGCTACACCTTC.

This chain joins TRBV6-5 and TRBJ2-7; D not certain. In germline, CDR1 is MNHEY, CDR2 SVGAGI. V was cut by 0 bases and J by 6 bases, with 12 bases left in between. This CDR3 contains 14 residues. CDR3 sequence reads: CASSYSVQVSEQYF. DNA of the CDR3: TGTGCCAGCAGTTACTCGGTTCAGGTTTCCGAGCAGTACTTC.

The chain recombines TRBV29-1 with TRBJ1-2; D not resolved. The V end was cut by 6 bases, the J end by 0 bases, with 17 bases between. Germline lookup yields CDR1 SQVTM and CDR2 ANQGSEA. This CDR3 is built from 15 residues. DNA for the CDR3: TGCAGCGTCACAAAGACACTTGACGCTAACTATGGCTACACCTTC. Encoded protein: CSVTKTLDANYGYTF.

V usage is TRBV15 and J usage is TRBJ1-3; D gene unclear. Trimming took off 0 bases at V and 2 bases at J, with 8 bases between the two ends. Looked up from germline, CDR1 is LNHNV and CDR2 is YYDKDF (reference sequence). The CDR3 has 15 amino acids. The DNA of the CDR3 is TGTGCCACCAGCAGAGATCCGGGTGCTGGAAACACCATATATTTT. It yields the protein CATSRDPGAGNTIYF.

DNA for the CDR3: TGTGCCAGCAGTCGGGAACCCGCGGGGTCTAGCTCCTATAATTCACCCCTCCACTTT. Translated, it gives CASSREPAGSSSYNSPLHF. This chain joins TRBV27 and TRBJ1-6; D is unclear. The CDR3 loop spans 19 amino acids. Germline lookup yields CDR1 MNHEY and CDR2 SMNVEV (reference sequence). V was pared by 5 bases and J by 0 bases, with 20 bases between.

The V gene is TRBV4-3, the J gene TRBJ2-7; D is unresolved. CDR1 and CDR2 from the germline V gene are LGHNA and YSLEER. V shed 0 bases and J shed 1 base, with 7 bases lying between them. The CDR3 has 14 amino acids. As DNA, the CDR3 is TGCGCCAGCAGCCAAGATTTTCAGTCCTACGAGCAGTACTTC. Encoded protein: CASSQDFQSYEQYF.

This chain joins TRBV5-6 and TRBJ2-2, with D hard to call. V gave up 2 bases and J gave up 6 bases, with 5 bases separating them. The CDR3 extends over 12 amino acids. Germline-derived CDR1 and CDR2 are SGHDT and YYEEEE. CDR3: CASSLYAGELFF. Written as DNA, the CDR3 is TGTGCCAGCAGCTTATATGCCGGGGAGCTGTTTTTT.

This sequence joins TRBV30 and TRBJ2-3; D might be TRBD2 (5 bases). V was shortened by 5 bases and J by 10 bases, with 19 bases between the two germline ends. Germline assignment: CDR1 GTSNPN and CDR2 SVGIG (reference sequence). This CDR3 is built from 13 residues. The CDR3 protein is CAWEGEGPGAQYF. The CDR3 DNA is TGTGCCTGGGAAGGAGAAGGGCCCGGGGCGCAGTATTTT.

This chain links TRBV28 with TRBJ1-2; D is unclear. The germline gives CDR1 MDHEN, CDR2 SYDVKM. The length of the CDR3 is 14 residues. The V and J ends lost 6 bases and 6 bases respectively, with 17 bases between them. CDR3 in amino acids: CASSRLELYNGYTF. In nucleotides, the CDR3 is TGTGCCAGCAGCCGTTTAGAGCTGTATAATGGCTACACCTTC.